The T cell receptor beta chain described here comes from a study of radiation and T cells in renal cell carcinoma. Turning to the study itself: Nephrectomy followed 15 Gy stereotactic body radiation by 4 weeks.

Sequenced by immunoSEQ multiplex PCR; TCRdb stores in-frame clones only, minus some. This sample has 150,000 or so clones, with 88% found just once. Study results and limitations: No pretreatment tumor biopsies were available for baseline clonotypes.

Specified time point: baseline pretreatment blood. Stated treatment: 15 Gy SBRT to primary tumor, nephrectomy 4 weeks later. This CDR3 is 15 amino acids long. Germline V gene data show CDR1 as SEHNR and CDR2 as FQNEAQ (reference sequence). The ends were cut back, 5 bases at V and 0 bases at J, with 13 bases in the middle. This clone was seen more than once but under ten times. Its antigen remains unidentified. V gene TRBV7-9 combines with J gene TRBJ1-1, with D perhaps matching TRBD1 (6 bases). Sequences were derived from blood, sampled from a patient whose treatment included radiotherapy and nephrectomy. The sequence came from a woman between 65 and 79 years old with renal cell carcinoma. The CDR3 loop is CASSPLGHLNTEAFF. The DNA of the CDR3 is TGTGCCAGCAGCCCACTGGGACACTTGAACACTGAAGCTTTCTTT.